The rows below give T cell receptor beta chains drawn from one sample of a study of neurological immune-mediated disorders. TCRdb redid the calling of the 5' RACE reads with MiXCR, one entry per CDR3 protein. The sample has some 66,000 distinct CDR3 sequences, nearly 3.5% seen once. Sequencing used PBMCs. Receptors originate from a man aged 35-49 years with multiple sclerosis. Each CDR3 is given with its conserved first and last residue. The D gene is left open where the match is weak. Where a row states a size, it is once, few, many or the class of an expanded clone; other rows omit it.

D	V	J	size	CDR3	DNA
TRBD2	TRBV20-1	TRBJ2-7	many	CSARVSGGDYEQYF	TGCAGTGCTAGAGTCAGCGGGGGGGATTACGAGCAGTACTTC
NA	TRBV12-3/TRBV12-4	TRBJ1-2	many	CASSLRHGGYTF	TGTGCCAGCAGTTTACGACATGGGGGCTACACCTTC
NA	TRBV12-3/TRBV12-4	TRBJ1-3	many	CASSLKGSPLGNTIYF	TGTGCCAGCAGTTTAAAGGGTTCGCCCCTTGGAAACACCATATATTTT
NA	TRBV20-1	TRBJ1-2	many	CSARDRGAGGYTF	TGCAGTGCTAGAGATCGGGGGGCGGGAGGCTACACCTTC
NA	TRBV12-3/TRBV12-4	TRBJ2-1	few	CASSSPHGPGQNYNEQFF	TGTGCCAGCAGCTCCCCACATGGACCGGGACAAAATTACAATGAGCAGTTCTTC
NA	TRBV4-1	TRBJ2-5	many	CASSLQQVLQETQYF	TGCGCCAGCAGCCTTCAACAGGTACTCCAAGAGACCCAGTACTTC
TRBD2	TRBV20-1	TRBJ2-5	many	CSARSVGGDQETQYF	TGCAGTGCTAGATCGGTTGGGGGGGACCAAGAGACCCAGTACTTC
TRBD2	TRBV10-3	TRBJ2-7	many	CAISPGGSSSYEQYF	TGTGCCATCAGTCCGGGAGGGTCGAGCTCCTACGAGCAGTACTTC
TRBD1	TRBV20-1	TRBJ2-7	many	CSAGTGGAIQASNEQYF	TGCAGTGCGGGAACAGGGGGTGCCATTCAGGCCTCCAACGAGCAGTACTTC
NA	TRBV20-1	TRBJ2-1	many	CSARDRDPQLF	TGCAGTGCTAGAGATCGCGACCCACAGCTCTTC
NA	TRBV5-1	TRBJ1-3	many	CASSLGSGSGNTIYF	TGCGCCAGCAGCTTGGGCTCTGGCTCTGGAAACACCATATATTTT
NA	TRBV28	TRBJ2-3	NA	CASSDRDAYTDKQYF	TGTGCCAGCAGTGACCGGGATGCATACACAGATAAGCAGTATTTT
TRBD1	TRBV20-1	TRBJ1-1	NA	CSARQGGNSNTEAFF	TGCAGTGCCAGACAGGGGGGGAATTCGAACACTGAAGCTTTCTTT
NA	TRBV15	TRBJ2-5	many	CATSARRGGGETQYF	TGTGCCACCAGCGCCCGGAGGGGGGGCGGGGAGACCCAGTACTTC
NA	TRBV7-2	TRBJ2-3	many	CASSFADTQYF	TGTGCCAGCAGCTTTGCAGATACGCAGTATTTT
TRBD2	TRBV20-1	TRBJ2-7	NA	CSARGSGGLYEQYF	TGCAGTGCTAGAGGGTCGGGGGGGCTCTACGAGCAGTACTTC
NA	TRBV11-2	TRBJ1-1	NA	CASSEPALNTEAFF	TGTGCCAGCAGCGAGCCCGCACTGAACACTGAAGCTTTCTTT
NA	TRBV20-1	TRBJ2-7	NA	CSATSKDRNLYEQYF	TGCAGTGCTACCTCGAAGGATAGGAATTTATACGAGCAGTACTTC
NA	TRBV7-6	TRBJ2-2	many	CASWEGGTGELFF	TGTGCCAGCTGGGAGGGGGGAACCGGGGAGCTGTTTTTT
NA	TRBV7-6	TRBJ2-7	few	CASSLTGGPSEQYF	TGTGCCAGCAGCTTGACCGGGGGGCCCTCCGAGCAGTACTTC
NA	TRBV20-1	TRBJ1-5	many	CSATFGNQPQHF	TGCAGTGCGACTTTTGGCAATCAGCCCCAGCATTTT
NA	TRBV5-1	TRBJ1-1	many	CASSPTPSTEAFF	TGCGCCAGCAGCCCAACTCCCAGCACTGAAGCTTTCTTT
NA	TRBV9	TRBJ2-7	many	CASSVATGQVYEQYF	TGTGCCAGCAGCGTAGCTACGGGGCAGGTTTACGAGCAGTACTTC
NA	TRBV6-1	TRBJ1-3	many	CASTRGNTIYF	TGTGCCAGCACCCGAGGAAACACCATATATTTT
TRBD1	TRBV3-1	TRBJ2-2	many	CASSQGQGATGELFF	TGTGCCAGCAGCCAAGGGCAGGGGGCCACCGGGGAGCTGTTTTTT
NA	TRBV2	TRBJ1-5	many	CASTGLRTQPQHF	TGTGCCAGCACGGGGTTAAGGACTCAGCCCCAGCATTTT
NA	TRBV14	TRBJ1-4	many	CASSQFRGGSTNEKLFF	TGTGCCAGCAGCCAATTTAGGGGGGGTTCGACTAATGAAAAACTGTTTTTT
NA	TRBV5-1	TRBJ2-3	many	CASSFEKANAQYF	TGCGCCAGCAGCTTCGAAAAAGCGAATGCGCAGTATTTT